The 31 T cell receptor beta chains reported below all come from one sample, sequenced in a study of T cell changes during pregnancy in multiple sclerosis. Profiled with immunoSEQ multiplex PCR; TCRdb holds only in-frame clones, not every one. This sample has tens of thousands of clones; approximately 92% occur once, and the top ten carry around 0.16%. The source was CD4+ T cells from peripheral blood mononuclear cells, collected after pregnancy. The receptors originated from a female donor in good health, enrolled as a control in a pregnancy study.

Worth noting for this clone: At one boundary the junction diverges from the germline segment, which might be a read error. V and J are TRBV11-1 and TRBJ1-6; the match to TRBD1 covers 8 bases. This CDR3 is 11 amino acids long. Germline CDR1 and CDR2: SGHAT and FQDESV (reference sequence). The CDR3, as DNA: TGTGCCAGCAGCAGAGGGACAGGAATTTACTTT. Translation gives CASSRGTGIYF.

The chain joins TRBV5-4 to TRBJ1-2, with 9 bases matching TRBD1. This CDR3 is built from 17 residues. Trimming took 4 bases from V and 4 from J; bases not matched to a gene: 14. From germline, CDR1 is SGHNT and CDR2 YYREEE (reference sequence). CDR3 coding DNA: TGTGCCAGCAGCCGACTACAAAACAGGGGGCCTGGCTATGGCTACACCTTC. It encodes CASSRLQNRGPGYGYTF.

CDR3 sequence: CASSSRTGGVGKKLFF. CDR3 bases: TGCGCCAGCAGCTCCCGGACAGGGGGAGTAGGGAAAAAACTGTTTTTT. The V call is TRBV4-3, the J call TRBJ1-4; 10 bases match TRBD1. Germline V gives CDR1 LGHNA, CDR2 YSLEER. The ends lost 5 bases at V and 9 bases at J; junction bases unmatched: 12. The CDR3 consists of 16 residues.

CDR3 coding DNA: TGTGCCAGCAGTCGGGGGGGGACCGGGGCCAACGTCCTGACTTTC. It specifies CASSRGGTGANVLTF. The V gene is TRBV27, the J gene TRBJ2-6, with TRBD2 identical over 8 bases. CDR1 MNHEY and CDR2 SMNVEV come from the germline V gene (reference sequence). With V trimmed by 5 bases and J by 4 bases, 4 bases remained unmatched. The CDR3 length is 15 residues.

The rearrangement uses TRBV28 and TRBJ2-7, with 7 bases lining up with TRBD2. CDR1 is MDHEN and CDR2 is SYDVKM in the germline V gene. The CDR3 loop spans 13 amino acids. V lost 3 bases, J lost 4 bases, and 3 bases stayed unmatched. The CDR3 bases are TGTGCCAGCAGTTTGGGGGGGGGTTACGAGCAGTACTTC. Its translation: CASSLGGGYEQYF.

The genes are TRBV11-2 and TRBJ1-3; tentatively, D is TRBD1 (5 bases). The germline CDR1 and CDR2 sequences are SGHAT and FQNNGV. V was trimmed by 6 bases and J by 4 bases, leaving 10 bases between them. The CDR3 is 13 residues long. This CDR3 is CASRAGPGNTIYF. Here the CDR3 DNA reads TGTGCCAGCAGGGCGGGACCCGGAAACACCATATATTTT. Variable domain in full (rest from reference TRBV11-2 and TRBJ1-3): EAGVAQSPRYKIIEKRQSVAFWCNPISGHATLYWYQQILGQGPKLLIQFQNNGVVDDSQLPKDRFSAERLKGVDSTLKIQPAKLEDSAVYLCASRAGPGNTIYFGEGSWLTVV.

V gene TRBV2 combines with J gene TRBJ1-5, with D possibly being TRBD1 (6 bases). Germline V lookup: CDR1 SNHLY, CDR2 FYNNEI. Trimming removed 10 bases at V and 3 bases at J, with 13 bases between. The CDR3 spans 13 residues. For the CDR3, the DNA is TGTGCCACCTCAGGACAGTACAATCAGCCCCAGCATTTT. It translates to CATSGQYNQPQHF.

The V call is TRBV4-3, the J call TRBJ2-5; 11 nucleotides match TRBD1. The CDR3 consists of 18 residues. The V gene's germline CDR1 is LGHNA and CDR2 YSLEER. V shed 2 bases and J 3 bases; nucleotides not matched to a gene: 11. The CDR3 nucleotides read TGCGCCAGCAGCCAATTTCCCGGGACAGGGGGTCGCAAAGAGACCCAGTACTTC. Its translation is CASSQFPGTGGRKETQYF.

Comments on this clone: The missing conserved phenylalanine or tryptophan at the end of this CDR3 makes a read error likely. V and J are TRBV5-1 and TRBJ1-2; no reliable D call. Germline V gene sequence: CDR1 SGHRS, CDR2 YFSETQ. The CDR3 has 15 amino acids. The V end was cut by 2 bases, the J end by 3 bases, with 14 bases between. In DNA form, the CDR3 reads TGCGCCAGCAGCTTATTAGGACGGCCGGACTATGGCTACACCCTC. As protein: CASSLLGRPDYGYTL.

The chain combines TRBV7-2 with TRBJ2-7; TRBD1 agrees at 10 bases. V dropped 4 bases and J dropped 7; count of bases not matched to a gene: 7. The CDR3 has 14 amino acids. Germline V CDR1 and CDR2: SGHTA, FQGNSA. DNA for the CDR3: TGTGCCAGCAGCTCCAGACAGGGGGCGAGGGAGCAGTACTTC. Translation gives CASSSRQGAREQYF.

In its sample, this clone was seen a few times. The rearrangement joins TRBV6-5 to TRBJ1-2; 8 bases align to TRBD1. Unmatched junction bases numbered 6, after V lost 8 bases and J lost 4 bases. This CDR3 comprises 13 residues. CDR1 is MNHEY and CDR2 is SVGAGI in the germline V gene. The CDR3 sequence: CASRSTGVYGYTF. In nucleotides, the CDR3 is TGTGCCAGCCGCTCGACAGGGGTCTATGGCTACACCTTC.

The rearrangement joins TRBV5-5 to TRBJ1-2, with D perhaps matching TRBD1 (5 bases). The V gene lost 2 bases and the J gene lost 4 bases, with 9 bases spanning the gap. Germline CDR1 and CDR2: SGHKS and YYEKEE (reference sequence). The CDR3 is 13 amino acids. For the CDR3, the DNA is TGTGCCAGCAGCTTACAGGACGGCTATGGCTACACCTTC. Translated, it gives CASSLQDGYGYTF.

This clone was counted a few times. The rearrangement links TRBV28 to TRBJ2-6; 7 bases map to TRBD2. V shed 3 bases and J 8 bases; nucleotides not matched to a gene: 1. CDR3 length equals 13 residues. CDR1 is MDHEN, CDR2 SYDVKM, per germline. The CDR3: CASSFGGTNVLTF. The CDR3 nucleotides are TGTGCCAGCAGTTTCGGGGGGACCAACGTCCTGACTTTC.

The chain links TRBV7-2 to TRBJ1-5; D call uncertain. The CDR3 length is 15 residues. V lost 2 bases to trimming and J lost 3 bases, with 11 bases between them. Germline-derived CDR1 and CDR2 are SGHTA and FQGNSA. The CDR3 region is CASSLSPVNNQPQHF. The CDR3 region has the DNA TGTGCCAGCAGCTTATCCCCAGTGAACAATCAGCCCCAGCATTTT.

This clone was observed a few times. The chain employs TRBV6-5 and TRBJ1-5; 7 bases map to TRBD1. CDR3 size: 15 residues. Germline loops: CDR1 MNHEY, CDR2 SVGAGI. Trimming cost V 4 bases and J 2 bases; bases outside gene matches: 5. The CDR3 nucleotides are TGTGCCAGCAGTTTGGACAGGAATGGCAATCAGCCCCAGCATTTT. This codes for CASSLDRNGNQPQHF.

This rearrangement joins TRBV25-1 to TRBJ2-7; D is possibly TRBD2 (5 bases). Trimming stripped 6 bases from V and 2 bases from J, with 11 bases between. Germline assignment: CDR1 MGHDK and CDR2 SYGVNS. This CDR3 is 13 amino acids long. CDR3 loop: CASSAGGTYEQYF. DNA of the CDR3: TGTGCCAGCAGCGCCGGAGGTACCTACGAGCAGTACTTC.

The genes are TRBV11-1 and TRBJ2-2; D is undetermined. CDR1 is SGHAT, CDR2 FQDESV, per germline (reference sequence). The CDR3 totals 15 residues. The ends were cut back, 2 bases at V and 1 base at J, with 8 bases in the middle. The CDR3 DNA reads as TGTGCCAGCAGCTTACGTGGGCAGAACACCGGGGAGCTGTTTTTT. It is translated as CASSLRGQNTGELFF.

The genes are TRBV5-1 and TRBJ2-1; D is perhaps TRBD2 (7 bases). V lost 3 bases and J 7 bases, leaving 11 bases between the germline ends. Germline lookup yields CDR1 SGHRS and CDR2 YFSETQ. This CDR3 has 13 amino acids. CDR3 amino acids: CASSWGGQNEQFF. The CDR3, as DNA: TGCGCCAGCAGCTGGGGGGGCCAAAATGAGCAGTTCTTC.

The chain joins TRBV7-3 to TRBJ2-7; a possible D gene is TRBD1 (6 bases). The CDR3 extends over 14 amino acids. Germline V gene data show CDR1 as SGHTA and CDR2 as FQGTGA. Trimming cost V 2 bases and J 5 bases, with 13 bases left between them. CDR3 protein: CASSLGLTGNEQYF. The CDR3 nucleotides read TGTGCCAGCAGCTTAGGGCTAACAGGGAACGAGCAGTACTTC.

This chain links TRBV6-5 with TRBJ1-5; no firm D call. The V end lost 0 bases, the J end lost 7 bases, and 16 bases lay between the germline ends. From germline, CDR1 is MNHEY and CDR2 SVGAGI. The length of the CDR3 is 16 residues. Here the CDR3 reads CASSYSQVGSGQPQHF. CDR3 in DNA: TGTGCCAGCAGTTACTCGCAGGTAGGGAGCGGGCAGCCCCAGCATTTT.

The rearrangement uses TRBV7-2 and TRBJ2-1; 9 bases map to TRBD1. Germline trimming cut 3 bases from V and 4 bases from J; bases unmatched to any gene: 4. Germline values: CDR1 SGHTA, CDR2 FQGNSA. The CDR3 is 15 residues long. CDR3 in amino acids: CASSFATGGYNEQFF. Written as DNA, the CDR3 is TGTGCCAGCAGCTTCGCGACAGGGGGGTACAATGAGCAGTTCTTC.

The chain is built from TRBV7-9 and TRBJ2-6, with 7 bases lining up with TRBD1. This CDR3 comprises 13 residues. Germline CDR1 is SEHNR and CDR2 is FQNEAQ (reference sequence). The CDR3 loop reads CGTGEAGANVLTF. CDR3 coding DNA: TGTGGTACAGGGGAAGCTGGGGCCAACGTCCTGACTTTC.

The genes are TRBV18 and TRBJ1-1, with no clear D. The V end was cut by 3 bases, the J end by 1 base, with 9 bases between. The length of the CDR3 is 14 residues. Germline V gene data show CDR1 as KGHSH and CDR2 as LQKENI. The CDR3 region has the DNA TGTGCCAGCTCACCCTCCTTTAAGAACACTGAAGCTTTCTTT. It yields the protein CASSPSFKNTEAFF.

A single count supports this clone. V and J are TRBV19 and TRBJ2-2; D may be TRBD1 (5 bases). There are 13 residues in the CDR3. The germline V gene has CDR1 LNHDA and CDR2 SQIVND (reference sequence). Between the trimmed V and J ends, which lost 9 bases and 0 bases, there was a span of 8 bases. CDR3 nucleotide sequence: TGTGCCAGCGAGGACACGAACACCGGGGAGCTGTTTTTT. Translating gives CASEDTNTGELFF.

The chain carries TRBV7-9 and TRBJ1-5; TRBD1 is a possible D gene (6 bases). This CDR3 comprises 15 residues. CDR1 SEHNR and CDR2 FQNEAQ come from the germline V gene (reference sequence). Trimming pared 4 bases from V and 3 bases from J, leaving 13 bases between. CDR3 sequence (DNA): TGTGCCAGCAGCTCCTCGGACAGCCCCAATCAGCCCCAGCATTTT. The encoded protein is CASSSSDSPNQPQHF.

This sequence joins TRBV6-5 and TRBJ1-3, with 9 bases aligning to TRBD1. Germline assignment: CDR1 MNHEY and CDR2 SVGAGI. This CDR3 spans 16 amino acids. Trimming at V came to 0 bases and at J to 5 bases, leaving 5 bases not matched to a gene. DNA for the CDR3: TGTGCCAGCAGTTACTCGATCGGGACAGGGAGAAACACCATATATTTT. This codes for CASSYSIGTGRNTIYF.

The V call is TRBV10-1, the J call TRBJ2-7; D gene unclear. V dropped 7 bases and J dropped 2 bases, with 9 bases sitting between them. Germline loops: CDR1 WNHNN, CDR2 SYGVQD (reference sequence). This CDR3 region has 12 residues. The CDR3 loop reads CASTRRAYEQYF. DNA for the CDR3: TGCGCCAGCACCCGACGGGCCTACGAGCAGTACTTC.

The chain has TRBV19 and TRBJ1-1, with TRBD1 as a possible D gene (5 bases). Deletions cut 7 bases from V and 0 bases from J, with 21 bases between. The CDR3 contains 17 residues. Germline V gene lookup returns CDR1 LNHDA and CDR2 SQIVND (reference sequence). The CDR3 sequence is CASTKTQAPIMNTEAFF. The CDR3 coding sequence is TGTGCCAGTACCAAGACACAGGCACCTATAATGAACACTGAAGCTTTCTTT.

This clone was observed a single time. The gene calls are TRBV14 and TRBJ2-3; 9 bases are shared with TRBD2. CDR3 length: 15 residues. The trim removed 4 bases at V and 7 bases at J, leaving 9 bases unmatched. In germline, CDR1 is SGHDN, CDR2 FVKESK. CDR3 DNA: TGTGCCAGCAGCCTTTCGGGACTAGCCTCATATACGCAGTATTTT. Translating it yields CASSLSGLASYTQYF.

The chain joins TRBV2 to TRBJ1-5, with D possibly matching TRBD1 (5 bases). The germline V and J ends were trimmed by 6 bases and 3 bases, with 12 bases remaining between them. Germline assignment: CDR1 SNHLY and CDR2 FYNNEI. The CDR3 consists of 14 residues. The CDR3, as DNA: TGTGCCAGCAGCAGGGAGGGGAACAATCAGCCCCAGCATTTT. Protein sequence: CASSREGNNQPQHF.

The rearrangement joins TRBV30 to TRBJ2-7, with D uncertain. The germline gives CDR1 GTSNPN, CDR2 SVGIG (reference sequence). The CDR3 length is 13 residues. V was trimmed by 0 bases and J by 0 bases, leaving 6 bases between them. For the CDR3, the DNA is TGTGCCTGGAGTGTACAGACCTCCTACGAGCAGTACTTC. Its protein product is CAWSVQTSYEQYF. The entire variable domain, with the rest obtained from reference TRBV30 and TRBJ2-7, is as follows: SQTIHQWPATLVQPVGSPLSLECTVEGTSNPNLYWYRQAAGRGLQLLFYSVGIGQISSEVPQNLSASRPQDRQFILSSKKLLLSDSGFYLCAWSVQTSYEQYFGPGTRLTVT.